What follows are 14 T cell receptor beta chains derived from one specimen sequenced in a study of cytomegalovirus exposure and HLA in healthy donors. PCR primers comprised 60 Vbeta and 13 Jbeta primers. Repertoires were generated with immunoSEQ multiplex PCR, while TCRdb's copy carries only in-frame clones and drops some. The sample consists of some 180,000 clones, around three quarters of them appearing once. Sequencing was performed on PBMCs. The receptors come from a young woman in good health and CMV-seronegative.

This chain links TRBV18 with TRBJ2-1; no reliable D call. V lost 3 bases to trimming and J lost 7 bases, with 4 bases between them. CDR3 length equals 11 residues. Germline values: CDR1 KGHSH, CDR2 LQKENI. The CDR3 DNA is TGTGCCAGCTCACCGCAGAATGAGCAGTTCTTC. It encodes CASSPQNEQFF.

The J gene is TRBJ1-2, the V gene TRBV19; perhaps TRBD1 as D (6 bases). CDR3 length equals 13 residues. V gave up 3 bases and J gave up 4 bases, with 9 bases separating them. Germline loops: CDR1 LNHDA, CDR2 SQIVND (reference sequence). CDR3 sequence: CASSMDSFYGYTF. The CDR3 nucleotides read TGTGCCAGTAGTATGGACAGCTTCTATGGCTACACCTTC.

This clone was detected only once. The rearrangement joins TRBV9 to TRBJ2-2; 7 bases line up with TRBD2. After removal of 1 base from V and 3 bases from J, the junction contained 9 bases not matched to a gene. The CDR3 spans 17 residues. From germline, CDR1 is SGDLS and CDR2 YYNGEE. The CDR3 DNA sequence: TGTGCCAGCAGCGTAAGTCCCTCTCTAGCGGACACCGGGGAGCTGTTTTTT. Encoded protein: CASSVSPSLADTGELFF.

This clone has only a few counts. V gene TRBV28 combines with J gene TRBJ2-1; no firm D call. The CDR3 loop spans 11 amino acids. Germline assignment: CDR1 MDHEN and CDR2 SYDVKM. The V gene lost 3 bases and the J gene lost 10 bases, with 7 bases spanning the gap. Here the CDR3 DNA reads TGTGCCAGCAGTTTGCTCAGAGAGCAGTTCTTC. This gives the protein CASSLLREQFF.

This clone has more than one count but fewer than ten. The identical CDR3 is also encoded by other nucleotide sequences in the sample. This CDR3 reads CASSWDSQETQYF. The CDR3 DNA sequence: TGCGCCAGCAGCTGGGACAGCCAAGAGACCCAGTACTTC. V gene TRBV5-1 combines with J gene TRBJ2-5, with 7 bases that match TRBD1. The germline V gene encodes CDR1 SGHRS and CDR2 YFSETQ. Germline trimming cut 3 bases from V and 1 base from J; bases unmatched to any gene: 0. CDR3 length: 13 residues.

V and J are TRBV7-9 and TRBJ2-7; perhaps TRBD1 as D (6 bases). The CDR3 sequence is 13 residues long. Germline-derived CDR1 and CDR2 are SEHNR and FQNEAQ (reference sequence). V lost 4 bases and J lost 5, with 12 bases in between. The CDR3 DNA sequence: TGTGCCAGCAGCTACAGAAACAGGGACGAGCAGTACTTC. It specifies CASSYRNRDEQYF.

This chain connects TRBV30 to TRBJ1-2; 9 bases match TRBD1. Trimming cost V 2 bases and J 13 bases; bases outside gene matches: 11. Germline CDR1 reads GTSNPN; CDR2 reads SVGIG (reference sequence). The CDR3 totals 13 residues. DNA of the CDR3: TGTGCCTGGAGTAGTATAGGGACAGGGACTGTCACCTTC. This sequence encodes CAWSSIGTGTVTF.

The rearrangement uses TRBV9 and TRBJ2-1, with TRBD2 matching 8 bases. The germline V gene has CDR1 SGDLS and CDR2 YYNGEE. The CDR3 is 16 amino acids. V was pared by 0 bases and J by 1 base, with 3 bases of the junction left unmatched. Here the CDR3 DNA reads TGTGCCAGCAGCGTAGGCGGGGGGCAATCCTACAATGAGCAGTTCTTC. It yields the protein CASSVGGGQSYNEQFF.

The chain uses TRBV7-2 and TRBJ1-2, with a tentative D call TRBD1 (5 bases). The CDR3 sequence is 13 residues long. The germline gives CDR1 SGHTA, CDR2 FQGNSA. V was shortened by 3 bases and J by 6 bases, with 11 bases between the two germline ends. CDR3 sequence reads: CASSFGRGNGYTF. As DNA, the CDR3 is TGTGCCAGCAGCTTCGGCCGGGGGAATGGCTACACCTTC.

The chain joins TRBV5-6 to TRBJ1-2, with D maybe TRBD1 (6 bases). Germline V gene sequence: CDR1 SGHDT, CDR2 YYEEEE. V shed 0 bases and J shed 5 bases, with 17 bases lying between them. The CDR3 is 16 residues long. The CDR3 DNA follows: TGTGCCAGCAGCTTGGCGGGGGGCCCTTCTTCGTATGGCTACACCTTC. Amino acids: CASSLAGGPSSYGYTF.

Written as DNA, the CDR3 is TGCGCCAGCAGCTGGAGGCAATCGGAGACCCAGTACTTC. Translating gives CASSWRQSETQYF. The chain couples TRBV5-1 to TRBJ2-5; weak D call: TRBD2 (5 bases). The CDR3 runs to 13 residues. V was trimmed by 3 bases and J by 5 bases, leaving 11 bases between them. Germline V lookup: CDR1 SGHRS, CDR2 YFSETQ.

The count of this clone is one. The rearrangement links TRBV29-1 to TRBJ2-5, with 8 bases matching TRBD1. Gene TRBJ2-7 matches the end of the DNA better, so the J call may be wrong. This CDR3 is built from 13 residues. Germline CDR1 and CDR2: SQVTM and ANQGSEA. The CDR3 reads CSVAQGAPYEQYF. CDR3 in DNA: TGCAGCGTTGCCCAGGGGGCGCCCTACGAGCAGTACTTC.

This clone was seen a single time. The rearrangement links TRBV6-5 to TRBJ1-4; D is ambiguous. This CDR3 has 14 residues. V was cut by 7 bases and J by 3 bases, with 12 bases left in between. Germline assignment: CDR1 MNHEY and CDR2 SVGAGI. CDR3 coding DNA: TGTGCCAGCACGGACGGGGTGGCTAATGAAAAACTGTTTTTT. Amino acid sequence: CASTDGVANEKLFF.

The chain links TRBV7-2 to TRBJ2-7, with 12 positions matching TRBD1. The CDR3 is 13 amino acids. Losses at the gene ends were 5 bases for V and 6 bases for J; bases not matched to a gene: 2. The germline V gene encodes CDR1 SGHTA and CDR2 FQGNSA. The CDR3 sequence: CASSGDRGREQYF. The CDR3 coding sequence is TGTGCCAGCAGCGGGGACAGGGGGCGCGAGCAGTACTTC.